A selection of T cell receptor beta chains follows, all from one sample in a study of T cells in Graves' hyperthyroidism and ophthalmopathy. TCRdb passed the multiplex PCR reads through MiXCR, listing each CDR3 protein once. This table has 300,000 to 400,000 distinct CDR3 sequences, about 13% appearing once. The material sequenced was blood. All receptors derive from a woman in her late teens or twenties with Graves' hyperthyroidism. The CDR3 runs from the conserved cysteine through the conserved F or W. A D gene is named only where the DNA matches it firmly. Size values are once, few and many counts, or a class for expanded clones, and some rows have none.

j_call: TRBJ2-2; v_call: TRBV20-1; cdr3_length: 11; clone_size: NA; d_call: NA; cdr3_aa: CSARRSGELLF; cdr3_nt: TGCAGTGCTAGAAGGTCCGGGGAGCTGTTGTTT
j_call: TRBJ1-1; v_call: TRBV25-1; cdr3_length: 12; clone_size: few; d_call: TRBD1; cdr3_aa: CASRWDSDEAFF; cdr3_nt: TGTGCCAGCCGTTGGGACAGCGATGAAGCTTTCTTT
j_call: TRBJ1-5; v_call: TRBV7-8; cdr3_length: 15; clone_size: many; d_call: NA; cdr3_aa: CASSPALGGLQPQHF; cdr3_nt: TGTGCCAGCAGTCCAGCTCTTGGGGGCCTTCAGCCCCAGCATTTT
j_call: TRBJ1-5; v_call: TRBV27; cdr3_length: 17; clone_size: many; d_call: NA; cdr3_aa: CASSLRGPYGGNQPQHF; cdr3_nt: TGTGCCAGCAGTTTAAGGGGACCCTATGGGGGCAATCAGCCCCAGCATTTT
j_call: TRBJ2-2; v_call: TRBV20-1; cdr3_length: 17; clone_size: many; d_call: TRBD2; cdr3_aa: CSAARGLAGINTGELFF; cdr3_nt: TGCAGTGCAGCAAGGGGGCTAGCGGGAATAAACACCGGGGAGCTGTTTTTT
j_call: TRBJ2-5; v_call: TRBV30; cdr3_length: 13; clone_size: many; d_call: NA; cdr3_aa: CAWKPAAEETQYF; cdr3_nt: TGTGCCTGGAAGCCAGCCGCGGAAGAGACCCAGTACTTC
j_call: TRBJ1-2; v_call: TRBV24-1; cdr3_length: 15; clone_size: many; d_call: NA; cdr3_aa: CATSDPGISDYGYTF; cdr3_nt: TGTGCCACCAGTGATCCAGGGATTTCGGACTATGGCTACACCTTC
j_call: TRBJ2-1; v_call: TRBV6-2/TRBV6-3; cdr3_length: 14; clone_size: few; d_call: NA; cdr3_aa: CASRGQGSRSKQFF; cdr3_nt: TGTGCCAGCAGAGGGCAGGGGTCCCGTAGTAAGCAGTTCTTC
j_call: TRBJ2-1; v_call: TRBV20-1; cdr3_length: 12; clone_size: many; d_call: TRBD1; cdr3_aa: CSAPTGVDEQFF; cdr3_nt: TGCAGTGCTCCGACAGGGGTCGATGAGCAGTTCTTC
j_call: TRBJ1-1; v_call: TRBV9; cdr3_length: 12; clone_size: many; d_call: NA; cdr3_aa: CASSIVDGEAFF; cdr3_nt: TGTGCCAGCAGCATAGTGGACGGCGAAGCTTTCTTT
j_call: TRBJ1-2; v_call: TRBV20-1; cdr3_length: 17; clone_size: few; d_call: NA; cdr3_aa: CSARDPGLRASNYGYTF; cdr3_nt: TGCAGTGCTAGAGATCCGGGATTAAGGGCCTCCAACTATGGCTACACCTTC
j_call: TRBJ2-7; v_call: TRBV28; cdr3_length: 11; clone_size: few; d_call: NA; cdr3_aa: CASSELYEQYF; cdr3_nt: TGTGCCAGCAGTGAACTCTACGAGCAGTACTTC
j_call: TRBJ2-7; v_call: TRBV6-5; cdr3_length: 18; clone_size: many; d_call: NA; cdr3_aa: CASSYSRPGRSSLYEQYF; cdr3_nt: TGTGCCAGCAGTTACTCTCGTCCCGGACGGAGCTCCCTCTACGAGCAGTACTTC
j_call: TRBJ1-2; v_call: TRBV24-1; cdr3_length: 15; clone_size: NA; d_call: TRBD1; cdr3_aa: CATSESGTGVAGYTF; cdr3_nt: TGTGCCACCAGTGAGTCCGGGACAGGGGTGGCCGGCTACACCTTC
j_call: TRBJ2-3; v_call: TRBV27; cdr3_length: 12; clone_size: few; d_call: NA; cdr3_aa: CASSLPGDTQYF; cdr3_nt: TGTGCCAGCAGTTTGCCAGGAGATACGCAGTATTTT
j_call: TRBJ1-1; v_call: TRBV7-8; cdr3_length: 14; clone_size: NA; d_call: NA; cdr3_aa: CASSLIRVNTEAFF; cdr3_nt: TGTGCCAGCAGCTTAATCAGGGTGAACACTGAAGCTTTCTTT
j_call: TRBJ2-5; v_call: TRBV3-1; cdr3_length: 16; clone_size: few; d_call: TRBD1; cdr3_aa: CASSQDRDRGQETQYF; cdr3_nt: TGTGCCAGCAGCCAAGACCGGGACAGGGGGCAAGAGACCCAGTACTTC
j_call: TRBJ2-1; v_call: TRBV7-9; cdr3_length: 15; clone_size: many; d_call: NA; cdr3_aa: CASSSYGSSYNEQFF; cdr3_nt: TGTGCCAGCAGCTCGTATGGTAGCTCCTACAATGAGCAGTTCTTC
j_call: TRBJ1-1; v_call: TRBV7-9; cdr3_length: 15; clone_size: many; d_call: NA; cdr3_aa: CASIYDSGTHTEAFF; cdr3_nt: TGTGCCAGCATCTACGACTCCGGGACACACACTGAAGCTTTCTTT
j_call: TRBJ2-7; v_call: TRBV20-1; cdr3_length: 14; clone_size: many; d_call: TRBD1; cdr3_aa: CSAVSGTDFYEQYF; cdr3_nt: TGCAGTGCTGTCTCCGGGACAGACTTCTACGAGCAGTACTTC
j_call: TRBJ2-3; v_call: TRBV27; cdr3_length: 14; clone_size: NA; d_call: NA; cdr3_aa: CASSVGVDTDTQYF; cdr3_nt: TGTGCCAGCAGTGTCGGGGTGGACACAGATACGCAGTATTTT
j_call: TRBJ1-5; v_call: TRBV9; cdr3_length: 15; clone_size: NA; d_call: NA; cdr3_aa: CASSVAYGNNQPQHF; cdr3_nt: TGTGCCAGCAGCGTAGCTTACGGCAACAATCAGCCCCAGCATTTT
j_call: TRBJ2-3; v_call: TRBV12-3/TRBV12-4; cdr3_length: 15; clone_size: many; d_call: TRBD2; cdr3_aa: CASSFGSGGGDTQYF; cdr3_nt: TGTGCCAGCAGTTTTGGTAGCGGGGGGGGAGATACGCAGTATTTT
j_call: TRBJ2-7; v_call: TRBV6-1; cdr3_length: 15; clone_size: many; d_call: TRBD2; cdr3_aa: CASTPELAGTGEQYF; cdr3_nt: TGTGCCAGCACCCCCGAGCTAGCGGGGACGGGCGAGCAGTACTTC
j_call: TRBJ1-2; v_call: TRBV11-2; cdr3_length: 14; clone_size: NA; d_call: NA; cdr3_aa: CASSKLGGNYGYTF; cdr3_nt: TGTGCCAGCAGCAAATTGGGTGGAAACTATGGCTACACCTTC
j_call: TRBJ1-2; v_call: TRBV18; cdr3_length: 17; clone_size: few; d_call: NA; cdr3_aa: CASSPRGGTSPRYGYTF; cdr3_nt: TGTGCCAGCTCACCACGGGGGGGCACTTCACCCAGATATGGCTACACCTTC
j_call: TRBJ2-7; v_call: TRBV4-1; cdr3_length: 16; clone_size: many; d_call: TRBD1; cdr3_aa: CASSHPARDSTYEQYF; cdr3_nt: TGCGCCAGCAGCCACCCTGCCCGGGACAGTACCTACGAGCAGTACTTC
j_call: TRBJ2-1; v_call: TRBV5-1; cdr3_length: 17; clone_size: many; d_call: NA; cdr3_aa: CASSLNPTREYVYEQFF; cdr3_nt: TGCGCCAGCAGCTTAAATCCGACACGGGAGTATGTCTATGAGCAGTTCTTC
j_call: TRBJ2-5; v_call: TRBV6-2/TRBV6-3; cdr3_length: 16; clone_size: many; d_call: TRBD2; cdr3_aa: CASSYTSGRSGETQYF; cdr3_nt: TGTGCCAGCAGTTATACTAGCGGGAGGTCTGGGGAGACCCAGTACTTC
j_call: TRBJ2-5; v_call: TRBV18; cdr3_length: 12; clone_size: many; d_call: NA; cdr3_aa: CASSPPRGTQYF; cdr3_nt: TGTGCCAGCTCACCACCGCGAGGAACCCAGTACTTC
j_call: TRBJ1-1; v_call: TRBV5-1; cdr3_length: 16; clone_size: many; d_call: TRBD1; cdr3_aa: CASSLAPDRVSVEAFF; cdr3_nt: TGCGCCAGCAGCTTGGCCCCCGACAGGGTGTCTGTTGAAGCTTTCTTT
j_call: TRBJ2-3; v_call: TRBV11-3; cdr3_length: 13; clone_size: many; d_call: NA; cdr3_aa: CASSSSNTDTQYF; cdr3_nt: TGTGCCAGCAGCTCCAGCAACACAGATACGCAGTATTTT
j_call: TRBJ2-7; v_call: TRBV5-6; cdr3_length: 15; clone_size: few; d_call: TRBD2; cdr3_aa: CASSFEAGGAFKQYF; cdr3_nt: TGTGCCAGCAGCTTCGAGGCGGGAGGAGCCTTTAAGCAGTACTTC
j_call: TRBJ2-7; v_call: TRBV7-9; cdr3_length: 15; clone_size: many; d_call: TRBD2; cdr3_aa: CASSLGTSGSYEQYF; cdr3_nt: TGTGCCAGCAGCCTAGGGACTAGCGGCTCCTACGAGCAGTACTTC
j_call: TRBJ2-5; v_call: TRBV6-1; cdr3_length: 18; clone_size: NA; d_call: TRBD2; cdr3_aa: CASSPRWSQAGLQETQYF; cdr3_nt: TGTGCCAGCAGTCCCCGTTGGTCCCAAGCGGGGCTCCAAGAGACCCAGTACTTC
j_call: TRBJ2-1; v_call: TRBV14; cdr3_length: 14; clone_size: once; d_call: NA; cdr3_aa: CASSQDEGYRVQFF; cdr3_nt: TGTGCCAGCAGCCAAGATGAGGGGTACAGGGTGCAGTTCTTC
j_call: TRBJ2-1; v_call: TRBV4-1; cdr3_length: 15; clone_size: many; d_call: TRBD2; cdr3_aa: CASSPSGGSSHEQFF; cdr3_nt: TGCGCCAGCAGCCCGTCCGGCGGGAGTTCACATGAGCAGTTCTTC
j_call: TRBJ1-2; v_call: TRBV7-2; cdr3_length: 14; clone_size: many; d_call: NA; cdr3_aa: CASSFSDSSYGYTF; cdr3_nt: TGTGCCAGCAGCTTTTCCGACTCGAGCTATGGCTACACCTTC
j_call: TRBJ2-1; v_call: TRBV10-3; cdr3_length: 12; clone_size: NA; d_call: NA; cdr3_aa: CAISEKADEQFF; cdr3_nt: TGTGCCATCAGTGAGAAAGCGGATGAGCAGTTCTTC
j_call: TRBJ2-5; v_call: TRBV7-2; cdr3_length: 14; clone_size: many; d_call: NA; cdr3_aa: CASSFVTAQETQYF; cdr3_nt: TGTGCCAGCAGCTTCGTTACCGCCCAAGAGACCCAGTACTTC
j_call: TRBJ2-1; v_call: TRBV12-5; cdr3_length: 17; clone_size: many; d_call: NA; cdr3_aa: CASGLVVGAKGKNEQFF; cdr3_nt: TGTGCTAGTGGTTTGGTAGTTGGCGCCAAGGGTAAGAATGAGCAGTTCTTC